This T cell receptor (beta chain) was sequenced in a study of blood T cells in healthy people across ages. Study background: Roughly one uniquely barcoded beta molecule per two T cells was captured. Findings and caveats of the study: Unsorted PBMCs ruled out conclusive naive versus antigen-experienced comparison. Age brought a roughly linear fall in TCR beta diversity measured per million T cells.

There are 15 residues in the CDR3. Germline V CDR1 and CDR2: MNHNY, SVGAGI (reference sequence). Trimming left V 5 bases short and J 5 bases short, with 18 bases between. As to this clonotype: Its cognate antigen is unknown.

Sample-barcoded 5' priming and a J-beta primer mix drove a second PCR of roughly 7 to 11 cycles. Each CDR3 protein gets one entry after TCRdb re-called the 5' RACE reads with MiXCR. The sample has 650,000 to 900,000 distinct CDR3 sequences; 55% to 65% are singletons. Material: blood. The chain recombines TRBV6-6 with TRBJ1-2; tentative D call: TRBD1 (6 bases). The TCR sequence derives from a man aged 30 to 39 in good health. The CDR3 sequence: CASSHLESGTYGYTF. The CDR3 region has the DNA TGTGCCAGCAGTCACCTCGAGAGCGGGACATATGGCTACACCTTC.